A single sample is the source of the 21 T cell receptor beta chains below, sequenced in a study of post-analysis software for immune sequencing data. Study conclusions and caveats: A few TRBV segments occurring more often in patients than controls included TRBV5-6, TRBV5-1 and TRBV20-1.

The TCR beta cDNA libraries carried unique molecular identifiers. TCRdb re-derived calls from the PCR reads in MiXCR, one entry per CDR3 protein. The repertoire consists of hundreds of thousands of distinct CDR3 sequences, with about 27% occurring once and the leading ten covering more than 0.45%. These receptors' antigens are unknown. The sequenced material came from blood. The receptors were gathered from a girl under 18 with multiple sclerosis.

V usage is TRBV14 and J usage is TRBJ1-6; no reliable D call. The germline CDR1 and CDR2 sequences are SGHDN and FVKESK. This CDR3 region has 15 residues. Between the trimmed V and J ends, which lost 0 bases and 6 bases, there was a span of 9 bases. Here the CDR3 DNA reads TGTGCCAGCAGCCAAGAGAGGACGACTAATTCACCCCTCCACTTT. Translated, it gives CASSQERTTNSPLHF. The complete variable domain, with remaining parts taken from reference TRBV14 and TRBJ1-6, reads EAGVTQFPSHSVIEKGQTVTLRCDPISGHDNLYWYRRVMGKEIKFLLHFVKESKQDESGMPNNRFLAERTGGTYSTLKVQPAELEDSGVYFCASSQERTTNSPLHFGNGTRLTVT.

In DNA form, the CDR3 reads TGCAGCGTTGCAGGTGGATTAGAATACAATGAGCAGTTCTTC. Translating it yields CSVAGGLEYNEQFF. The chain couples TRBV29-1 to TRBJ2-1; D gene ambiguous. Between the trimmed V and J ends, which lost 4 bases and 4 bases, there was a span of 14 bases. The CDR3 loop spans 14 amino acids. Germline assignment: CDR1 SQVTM and CDR2 ANQGSEA.

The rearrangement links TRBV10-3 to TRBJ1-5; D is unclear. This CDR3 contains 13 residues. Germline values: CDR1 ENHRY, CDR2 SYGVKD. V lost 6 bases, J lost 1 base, and 7 bases lay in between. CDR3 sequence (DNA): TGTGCCATCAGAGACAACAGCAATCAGCCCCAGCATTTT. Translating it yields CAIRDNSNQPQHF.

This clonotype was detected once. CDR3 residues: CASSPTRGILAQTQYF. The DNA of the CDR3 is TGTGCCAGCAGCCCTACCCGCGGAATTCTTGCGCAGACCCAGTACTTC. The rearrangement links TRBV28 to TRBJ2-7; D gene unclear. The J call may not be correct, given that the DNA end is closer to TRBJ2-5. The CDR3 extends over 16 amino acids. CDR1 MDHEN and CDR2 SYDVKM come from the germline V gene.

V is TRBV20-1 and J is TRBJ2-4; D unresolved. There are 15 residues in the CDR3. Germline CDR1 and CDR2: DFQATT and SNEGSKA (reference sequence). The V end lost 8 bases, the J end lost 1 base, and 18 bases lay between the germline ends. The DNA for the CDR3 is TGCAGTTTTTTGGCCGGTGTTGGGGCCAAAAACATTCAGTACTTC. This translates into CSFLAGVGAKNIQYF.

The rearrangement joins TRBV20-1 to TRBJ2-1; D is uncertain. Germline V gives CDR1 DFQATT, CDR2 SNEGSKA (reference sequence). Trimming cost V 3 bases and J 3 bases, with 9 bases left between them. The CDR3 length is 13 residues. Here the CDR3 reads CSARTGIYNEQFF. Here the CDR3 DNA reads TGCAGTGCTAGGACTGGTATCTACAATGAGCAGTTCTTC.

The chain combines TRBV7-8 with TRBJ2-4; 7 bases agree with TRBD2. Germline CDR1 is SGHVS and CDR2 is FQNEAQ. Trimming removed 0 bases from V and 6 bases from J; junction bases left unmatched: 5. CDR3 size: 15 residues. The CDR3 loop is CASSLALPGGNIQYF. CDR3 DNA: TGTGCCAGCAGCTTAGCCCTCCCGGGGGGAAACATTCAGTACTTC.

The chain recombines TRBV27 with TRBJ2-3, with no clear D. CDR1 MNHEY and CDR2 SMNVEV come from the germline V gene (reference sequence). The CDR3 consists of 14 residues. V lost 5 bases and J 3 bases, leaving 12 bases between the germline ends. Written as DNA, the CDR3 is TGTGCCAGCAGTCCCCTCGGTTTGACAGATACGCAGTATTTT. Translated, it gives CASSPLGLTDTQYF.

The CDR3 spells CASTTGGTGLYQEKLFF. Here the CDR3 DNA reads TGTGCCAGCACCACGGGGGGGACGGGATTGTATCAAGAAAAACTGTTTTTT. This rearrangement joins TRBV6-1 to TRBJ1-4; D is perhaps TRBD1 (5 bases). Trimming left V 7 bases short and J 8 bases short, with 26 bases between. Germline values: CDR1 MNHNS, CDR2 SASEGT. CDR3 size: 17 residues.

This rearrangement joins TRBV5-1 to TRBJ2-1; D uncertain. Near its end, the DNA agrees better with TRBJ2-7, so the J call may be wrong. CDR1 is SGHRS and CDR2 is YFSETQ in the germline V gene. There are 15 residues in the CDR3. CDR3 in DNA: TGCGCCAGCAGCTTGCATGAGAGCTCCTACAATGAGCAGTACTTC. This translates into CASSLHESSYNEQYF.

This clonotype was detected a few times. V and J are TRBV6-5 and TRBJ2-5; 7 bases fit TRBD2. The DNA end is a closer match to TRBJ2-7, so the J assignment may be wrong. Germline loops: CDR1 MNHEY, CDR2 SVGAGI. This CDR3 spans 15 amino acids. CDR3 DNA sequence: TGTGCCAGCAGTGGCCTAATCCTTAGCGGGTACGAGCAGTACTTC. Protein: CASSGLILSGYEQYF.

The chain employs TRBV12-3 or TRBV12-4 and TRBJ1-4; 11 bases are shared with TRBD1. V was pared by 5 bases and J by 7 bases, with 6 bases of the junction left unmatched. The CDR3 has 15 residues. The CDR3 here is CASSPPGQGGEKLFF. CDR3 in DNA: TGTGCCAGCAGTCCACCGGGACAGGGGGGTGAAAAACTGTTTTTT.

The V call is TRBV7-9, the J call TRBJ2-3; D may be TRBD1 (7 bases). The CDR3 sequence is 16 residues long. Germline V gene data show CDR1 as SEHNR and CDR2 as FQNEAQ (reference sequence). The V end was cut by 5 bases, the J end by 3 bases, with 18 bases between. The CDR3 DNA follows: TGTGCCAGCAGCCCGTTCCGGGCAGGGGGGACAGATACGCAGTATTTT. Its protein is CASSPFRAGGTDTQYF.

The V and J genes are TRBV10-1 and TRBJ2-3; 8 bases agree with TRBD1. Per germline, CDR1 WNHNN and CDR2 SYGVQD (reference sequence). The length of the CDR3 is 15 residues. Unmatched junction bases numbered 9, after V lost 6 bases and J lost 4 bases. As DNA, the CDR3 is TGCGCCAGCAGGAGCGGACAGGGAGGAGCAGATACGCAGTATTTT. Encoded protein: CASRSGQGGADTQYF.

This sequence joins TRBV25-1 and TRBJ2-5; maybe TRBD2 (6 bases). The CDR3 runs to 15 residues. Germline lookup yields CDR1 MGHDK and CDR2 SYGVNS. V lost 3 bases, J lost 5 bases, and 16 bases lay in between. The chain's CDR3 is CASSEGGGFGETQYF. CDR3 bases: TGTGCCAGCAGTGAGGGTGGGGGGTTTGGGGAGACCCAGTACTTC. Based on the CDR3 plus reference TRBV25-1 and TRBJ2-5, the full variable domain is EADIYQTPRYLVIGTGKKITLECSQTMGHDKMYWYQQDPGMELHLIHYSYGVNSTEKGDLSSESTVSRIRTEHFPLTLESARPSHTSQYLCASSEGGGFGETQYFGPGTRLLVL.

This clonotype came up a few times. The gene calls are TRBV7-2 and TRBJ1-1; 8 nucleotides align to TRBD1. Germline V CDR1 and CDR2: SGHTA, FQGNSA. Germline trimming cut 5 bases from V and 1 base from J; bases unmatched to any gene: 9. CDR3 size: 16 residues. The CDR3 spells CASSRREQGGNTEAFF. The CDR3 region has the DNA TGTGCCAGCAGCCGAAGAGAACAGGGGGGGAACACTGAAGCTTTCTTT. The full variable domain, its missing parts supplied by reference TRBV7-2 and TRBJ1-1, is GAGVSQSPSNKVTEKGKDVELRCDPISGHTALYWYRQSLGQGLEFLIYFQGNSAPDKSGLPSDRFSAERTGGSVSTLTIQRTQQEDSAVYLCASSRREQGGNTEAFFGQGTRLTVV.

Only a few counts were recorded for this clonotype. This chain uses TRBV5-6 with TRBJ1-2; weak D call: TRBD1 (5 bases). Trimming cost V 4 bases and J 4 bases, with 14 bases left between them. The CDR3 has 14 residues. Germline V lookup: CDR1 SGHDT, CDR2 YYEEEE. The CDR3 DNA reads as TGTGCCAGCAGCCCTGGTGGGGGAGTCTATGGCTACACCTTC. It yields the protein CASSPGGGVYGYTF.

The chain employs TRBV24-1 and TRBJ2-3; D call uncertain. Per germline, CDR1 KGHDR and CDR2 SFDVKD. The CDR3 spans 13 residues. Trimming shortened V by 8 bases and J by 6 bases, and 14 bases separated the two germline ends. The CDR3 nucleotides are TGTGCCACCAAGACCGCCTTAGAGGATACGCAGTATTTT. It specifies CATKTALEDTQYF.

This chain joins TRBV7-8 and TRBJ2-1; possibly TRBD2 for D (6 bases). The length of the CDR3 is 18 residues. V was trimmed by 2 bases and J by 4 bases, leaving 21 bases between them. Germline assignment: CDR1 SGHVS and CDR2 FQNEAQ. CDR3 DNA: TGTGCCAGCAGCTTAACTAAAATGGGGACGGGACTTTACAATGAGCAGTTCTTC. Translating it yields CASSLTKMGTGLYNEQFF.

The gene calls are TRBV28 and TRBJ2-3; no reliable D call. Trimming left V 5 bases short and J 2 bases short, with 11 bases between. The V gene's germline CDR1 is MDHEN and CDR2 SYDVKM. This CDR3 comprises 14 residues. Here the CDR3 DNA reads TGTGCCAGCAGTATCAGGCGCCACACAGATACGCAGTATTTT. The encoded protein is CASSIRRHTDTQYF.

The CDR3 loop is CASSANRQGHYGYTF. Written as DNA, the CDR3 is TGTGCCAGCAGCGCAAATAGACAGGGCCACTATGGCTACACCTTC. The V call is TRBV9, the J call TRBJ1-2; 7 bases agree with TRBD1. CDR1 SGDLS and CDR2 YYNGEE come from the germline V gene. V lost 3 bases to trimming and J lost 3 bases; unmatched junction nucleotides: 8. The CDR3 sequence is 15 residues long. Combining the CDR3 with reference TRBV9 and TRBJ1-2 gives the whole variable domain DSGVTQTPKHLITATGQRVTLRCSPRSGDLSVYWYQQSLDQGLQFLIQYYNGEERAKGNILERFSAQQFPDLHSELNLSSLELGDSALYFCASSANRQGHYGYTFGSGTRLTVV.